The T cell receptor beta chain under discussion was sequenced for a study of spatial heterogeneity in lung cancer. Study findings and constraints: Counts of expanded intratumoral alpha and beta TCRs tracked tumor mutation counts. Ubiquitous and regional expanded TCR counts tracked ubiquitous and regional nonsynonymous mutations, respectively.

For this clonotype: Antigen specificity is unknown.

This CDR3 is built from 14 residues. V was clipped by 5 bases and J by 4 bases, with 14 bases between them. Germline V gene lookup returns CDR1 MNHNS and CDR2 SASEGT. TCRdb fed the 5' RACE reads into MiXCR, producing one record per CDR3 protein. The data hold roughly 5,700 distinct CDR3 sequences, with roughly an eighth observed a single time. The sample's time point: sample taken at primary tumor resection. There were 72 donors, all of them untreated patients with early-stage non-small cell lung cancer. Material for sequencing was whole RNA from tumor, nontumor lung or frozen PBMC, left unsorted. The TCR comes from a female donor with early-stage non-small cell lung cancer. The J gene is TRBJ1-2, the V gene TRBV6-1, with D perhaps TRBD1 (6 bases). Specimen: lung tumor tissue, collected at surgery. The CDR3 bases are TGTGCCAGCAGTTCGACGGACAGCTTCTATGGCTACACCTTC. This sequence encodes CASSSTDSFYGYTF.